This TCR beta chain is from a study of blood T cells in healthy people across ages. Broader study findings: The unsorted PBMCs prevented any conclusive comparison of naive versus antigen-experienced cells. Diversity of TCR beta per million T cells declined in a roughly linear way with age.

The germline V gene has CDR1 MNHEY and CDR2 SMNVEV (reference sequence). V gave up 4 bases and J gave up 4 bases; unmatched junction bases: 1. CDR3 length: 14 residues. A second PCR, run for about 7 to 11 cycles, used a sample-barcoded 5' primer plus a J-beta primer mix. TCRdb passed the 5' RACE reads through MiXCR, listing each CDR3 protein once. The top ten clones hold 20% to 25% of a sample with around 710,000 distinct CDR3 sequences, more than 40% of them seen once. About this clonotype itself: What it binds is not known.

The sample taken for sequencing was blood. The V call is TRBV27, the J call TRBJ2-7; 13 nucleotides match TRBD2. The receptor was isolated from a woman between 55 and 75 years old in good health. The CDR3 DNA sequence: TGTGCCAGCAGTTGGACTAGCGGGAGATACGAGCAGTACTTC. Protein: CASSWTSGRYEQYF.